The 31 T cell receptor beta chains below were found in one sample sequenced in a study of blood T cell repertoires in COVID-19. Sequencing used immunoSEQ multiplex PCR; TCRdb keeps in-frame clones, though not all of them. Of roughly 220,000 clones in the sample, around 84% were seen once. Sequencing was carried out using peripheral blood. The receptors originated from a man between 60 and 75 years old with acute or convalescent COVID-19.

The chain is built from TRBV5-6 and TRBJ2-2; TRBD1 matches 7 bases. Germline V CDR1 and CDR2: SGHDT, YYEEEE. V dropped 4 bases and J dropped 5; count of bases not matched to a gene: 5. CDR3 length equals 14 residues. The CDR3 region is CASSLGQRTGELFF. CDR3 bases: TGTGCCAGCAGCCTGGGACAGAGAACCGGGGAGCTGTTTTTT.

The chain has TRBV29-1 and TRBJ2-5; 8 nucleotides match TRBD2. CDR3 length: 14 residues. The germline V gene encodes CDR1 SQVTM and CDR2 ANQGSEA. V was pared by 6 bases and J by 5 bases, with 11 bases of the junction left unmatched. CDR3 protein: CSVAGRGGRETQYF. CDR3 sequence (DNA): TGCAGCGTGGCCGGACGGGGGGGCAGGGAGACCCAGTACTTC.

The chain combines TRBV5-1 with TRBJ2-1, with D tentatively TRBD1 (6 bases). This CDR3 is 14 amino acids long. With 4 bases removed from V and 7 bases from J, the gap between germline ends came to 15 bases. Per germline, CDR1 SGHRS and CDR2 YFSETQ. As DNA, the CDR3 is TGCGCCAGCAGCACCACCGACGGACAGAATGAGCAGTTCTTC. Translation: CASSTTDGQNEQFF.

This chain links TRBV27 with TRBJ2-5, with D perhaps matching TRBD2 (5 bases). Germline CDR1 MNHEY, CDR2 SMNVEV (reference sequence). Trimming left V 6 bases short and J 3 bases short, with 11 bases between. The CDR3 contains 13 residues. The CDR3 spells CASSRPGKETQYF. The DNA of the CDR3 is TGTGCCAGCAGCCGCCCGGGGAAAGAGACCCAGTACTTC.

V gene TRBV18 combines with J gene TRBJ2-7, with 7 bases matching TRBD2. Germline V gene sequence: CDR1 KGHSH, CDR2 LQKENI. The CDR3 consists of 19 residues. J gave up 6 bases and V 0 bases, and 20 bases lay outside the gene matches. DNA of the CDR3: TGTGCCAGCTCACCACCGAGGGGCCCCACATTTGAAGGGAGGGGCGAGCAGTACTTC. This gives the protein CASSPPRGPTFEGRGEQYF.

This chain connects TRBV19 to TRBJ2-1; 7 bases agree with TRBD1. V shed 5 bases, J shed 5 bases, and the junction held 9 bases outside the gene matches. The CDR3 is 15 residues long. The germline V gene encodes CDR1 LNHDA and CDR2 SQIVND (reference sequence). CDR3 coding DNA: TGTGCCAGTAGTCGCCCGGACAGGCCTGACAATGAGCAGTTCTTC. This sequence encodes CASSRPDRPDNEQFF.

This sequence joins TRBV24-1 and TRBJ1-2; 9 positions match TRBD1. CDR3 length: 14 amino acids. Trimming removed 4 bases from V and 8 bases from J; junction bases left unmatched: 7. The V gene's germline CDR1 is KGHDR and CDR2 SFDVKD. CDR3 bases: TGTGCCACCAGTGAACGGACAGGGGAGGCGGGCTACACCTTC. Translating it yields CATSERTGEAGYTF.

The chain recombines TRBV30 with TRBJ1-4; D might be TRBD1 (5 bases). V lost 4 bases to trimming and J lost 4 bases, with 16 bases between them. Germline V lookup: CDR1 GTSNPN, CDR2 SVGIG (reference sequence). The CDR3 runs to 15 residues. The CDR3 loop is CAWTRRGGFNEKLFF. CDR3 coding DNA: TGTGCCTGGACCAGGAGGGGAGGTTTTAATGAAAAACTGTTTTTT. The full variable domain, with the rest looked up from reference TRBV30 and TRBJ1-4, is SQTIHQWPATLVQPVGSPLSLECTVEGTSNPNLYWYRQAAGRGLQLLFYSVGIGQISSEVPQNLSASRPQDRQFILSSKKLLLSDSGFYLCAWTRRGGFNEKLFFGSGTQLSVL.

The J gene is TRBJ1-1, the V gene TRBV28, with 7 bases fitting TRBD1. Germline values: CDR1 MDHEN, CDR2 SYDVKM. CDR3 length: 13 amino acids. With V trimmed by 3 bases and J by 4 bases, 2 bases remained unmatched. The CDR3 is CASSFPGGTEAFF. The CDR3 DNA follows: TGTGCCAGCAGTTTCCCAGGGGGCACTGAAGCTTTCTTT.

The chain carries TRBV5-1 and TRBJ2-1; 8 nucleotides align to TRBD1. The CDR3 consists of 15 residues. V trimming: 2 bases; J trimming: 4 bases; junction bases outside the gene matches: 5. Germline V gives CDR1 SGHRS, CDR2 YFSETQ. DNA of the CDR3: TGCGCCAGCAGCTTCGACAGGGGCACGTACAATGAGCAGTTCTTC. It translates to CASSFDRGTYNEQFF.

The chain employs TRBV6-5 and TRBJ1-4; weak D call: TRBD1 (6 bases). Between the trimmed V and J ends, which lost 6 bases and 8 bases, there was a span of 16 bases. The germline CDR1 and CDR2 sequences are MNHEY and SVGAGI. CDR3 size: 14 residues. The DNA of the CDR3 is TGTGCCAGCAGACCTAGGGGGTTCGGGGAAAAACTGTTTTTT. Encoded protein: CASRPRGFGEKLFF.

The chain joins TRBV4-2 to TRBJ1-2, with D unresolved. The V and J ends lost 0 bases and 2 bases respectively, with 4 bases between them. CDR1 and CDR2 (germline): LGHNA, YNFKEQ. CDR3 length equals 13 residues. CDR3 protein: CASSQEENYGYTF. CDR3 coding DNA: TGTGCCAGCAGCCAAGAGGAGAACTATGGCTACACCTTC.

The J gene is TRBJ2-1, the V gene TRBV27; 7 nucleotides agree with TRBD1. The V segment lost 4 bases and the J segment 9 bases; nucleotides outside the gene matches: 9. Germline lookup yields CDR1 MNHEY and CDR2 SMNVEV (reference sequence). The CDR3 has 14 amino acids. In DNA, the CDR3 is TGTGCCAGCAGTTACCAAGGGGGCCCGGGTGAGCAGTTCTTC. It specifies CASSYQGGPGEQFF.

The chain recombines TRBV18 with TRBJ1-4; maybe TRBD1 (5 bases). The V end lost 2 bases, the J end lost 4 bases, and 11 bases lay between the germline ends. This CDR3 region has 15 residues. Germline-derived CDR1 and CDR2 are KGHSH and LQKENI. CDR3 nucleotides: TGTGCCAGCTCACCAGGCGCAGGGAATAATGAAAAACTGTTTTTT. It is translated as CASSPGAGNNEKLFF.

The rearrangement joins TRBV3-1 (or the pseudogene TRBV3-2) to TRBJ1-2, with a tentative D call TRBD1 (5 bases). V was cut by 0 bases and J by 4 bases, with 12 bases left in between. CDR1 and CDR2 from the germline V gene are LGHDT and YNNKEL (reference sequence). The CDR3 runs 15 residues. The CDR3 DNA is TGTGCCAGCAGCCAAGATCAGGGCCAATTCTATGGCTACACCTTC. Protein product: CASSQDQGQFYGYTF.

CDR3 DNA: TGTGCCAGCTCGCCTCGGAGAATATCAGGGCTGACTGAAGCTTTCTTT. Translating gives CASSPRRISGLTEAFF. The J gene is TRBJ1-1, the V gene TRBV18, with D possibly matching TRBD1 (5 bases). The V end was cut by 6 bases, the J end by 5 bases, with 22 bases between. The CDR3 runs to 16 residues. Germline V gives CDR1 KGHSH, CDR2 LQKENI.

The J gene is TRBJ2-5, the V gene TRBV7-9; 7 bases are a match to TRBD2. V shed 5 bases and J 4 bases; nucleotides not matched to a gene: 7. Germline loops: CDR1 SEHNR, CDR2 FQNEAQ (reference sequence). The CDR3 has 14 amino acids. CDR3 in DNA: TGTGCCAGCAGCCACCAGACTAGCTTAGAGACCCAGTACTTC. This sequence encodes CASSHQTSLETQYF.

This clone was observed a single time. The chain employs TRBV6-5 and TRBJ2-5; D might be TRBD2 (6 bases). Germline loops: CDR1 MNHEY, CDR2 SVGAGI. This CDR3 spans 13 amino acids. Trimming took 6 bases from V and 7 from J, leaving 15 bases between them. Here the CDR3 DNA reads TGTGCCAGCAGCGGGACTCCCTGGGGGACCCAGTACTTC. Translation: CASSGTPWGTQYF.

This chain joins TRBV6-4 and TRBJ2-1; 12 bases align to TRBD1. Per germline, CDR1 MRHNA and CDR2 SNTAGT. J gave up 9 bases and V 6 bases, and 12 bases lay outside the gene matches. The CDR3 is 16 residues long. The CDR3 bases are TGTGCCAGCAGCACCTTCTCGGGACAGGGGGCCGGTGAGCAGTTCTTC. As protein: CASSTFSGQGAGEQFF.

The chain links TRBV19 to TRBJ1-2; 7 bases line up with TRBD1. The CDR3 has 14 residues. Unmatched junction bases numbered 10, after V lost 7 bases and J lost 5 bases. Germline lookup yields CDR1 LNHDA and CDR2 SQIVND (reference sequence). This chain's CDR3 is CASTPEGAGYGYTF. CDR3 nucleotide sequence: TGTGCCAGTACCCCCGAGGGGGCTGGGTATGGCTACACCTTC. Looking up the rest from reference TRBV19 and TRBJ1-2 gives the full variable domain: DGGITQSPKYLFRKEGQNVTLSCEQNLNHDAMYWYRQDPGQGLRLIYYSQIVNDFQKGDIAEGYSVSREKKESFPLTVTSAQKNPTAFYLCASTPEGAGYGYTFGSGTRLTVV.

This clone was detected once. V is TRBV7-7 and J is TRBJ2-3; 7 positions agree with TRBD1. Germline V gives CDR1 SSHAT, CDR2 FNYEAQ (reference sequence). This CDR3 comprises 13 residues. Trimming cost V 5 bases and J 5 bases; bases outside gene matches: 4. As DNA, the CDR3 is TGTGCCAGCAGCCGAGACAGGGAAGATACGCAGTATTTT. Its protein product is CASSRDREDTQYF.

The CDR3, as DNA: TGTGCCAGCAGTCCCCCAAGCGGGGGGGGCCACTACAATGAGCAGTTCTTC. Protein product: CASSPPSGGGHYNEQFF. J is TRBJ2-1 and V is TRBV28, with TRBD2 matching 10 bases. Germline CDR1 MDHEN, CDR2 SYDVKM. Trimming cost V 5 bases and J 3 bases; bases outside gene matches: 10. The CDR3 is made up of 17 amino acids.

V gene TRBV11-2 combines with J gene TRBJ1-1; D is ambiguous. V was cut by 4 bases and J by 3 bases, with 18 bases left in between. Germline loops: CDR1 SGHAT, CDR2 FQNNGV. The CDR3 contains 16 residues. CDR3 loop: CASSSSRAGGYTEAFF. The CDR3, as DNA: TGTGCCAGCAGCTCATCCAGAGCAGGAGGCTACACTGAAGCTTTCTTT. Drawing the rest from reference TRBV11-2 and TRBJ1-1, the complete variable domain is EAGVAQSPRYKIIEKRQSVAFWCNPISGHATLYWYQQILGQGPKLLIQFQNNGVVDDSQLPKDRFSAERLKGVDSTLKIQPAKLEDSAVYLCASSSSRAGGYTEAFFGQGTRLTVV.

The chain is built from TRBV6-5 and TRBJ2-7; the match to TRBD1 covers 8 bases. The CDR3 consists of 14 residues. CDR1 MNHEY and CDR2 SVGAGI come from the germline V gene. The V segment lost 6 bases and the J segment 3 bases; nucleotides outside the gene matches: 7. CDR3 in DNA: TGTGCCAGCAGGCCCGGGACAGGCATCTACGAGCAGTACTTC. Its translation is CASRPGTGIYEQYF.

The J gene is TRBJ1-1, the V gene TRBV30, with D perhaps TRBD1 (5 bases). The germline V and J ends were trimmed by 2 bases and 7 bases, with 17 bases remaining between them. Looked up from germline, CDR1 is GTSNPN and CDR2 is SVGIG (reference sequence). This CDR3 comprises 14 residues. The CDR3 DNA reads TGTGCCTGGAGTCAATCCGTGATCGGGGGTGAAGCTTTCTTT. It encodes CAWSQSVIGGEAFF.

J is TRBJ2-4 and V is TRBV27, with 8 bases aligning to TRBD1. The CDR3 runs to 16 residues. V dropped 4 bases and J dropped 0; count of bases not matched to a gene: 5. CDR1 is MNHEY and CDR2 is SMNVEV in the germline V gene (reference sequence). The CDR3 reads CASSSGQALAKNIQYF. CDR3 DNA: TGTGCCAGCAGTTCGGGACAGGCCTTAGCCAAAAACATTCAGTACTTC.

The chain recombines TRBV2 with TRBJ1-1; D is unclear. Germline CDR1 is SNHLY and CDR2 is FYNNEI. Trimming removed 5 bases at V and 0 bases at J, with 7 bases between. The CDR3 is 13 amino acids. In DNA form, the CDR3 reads TGTGCCAGCAGTATACAGCTGAACACTGAAGCTTTCTTT. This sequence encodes CASSIQLNTEAFF.

CDR3 sequence: CASSFAQGPASEQYF. In DNA, the CDR3 is TGTGCCAGCAGTTTTGCCCAGGGGCCCGCTAGTGAGCAGTACTTC. The rearrangement links TRBV27 to TRBJ2-7; D might be TRBD1 (6 bases). The ends were cut back, 3 bases at V and 7 bases at J, with 19 bases in the middle. CDR3 length: 15 residues. Germline assignment: CDR1 MNHEY and CDR2 SMNVEV (reference sequence).

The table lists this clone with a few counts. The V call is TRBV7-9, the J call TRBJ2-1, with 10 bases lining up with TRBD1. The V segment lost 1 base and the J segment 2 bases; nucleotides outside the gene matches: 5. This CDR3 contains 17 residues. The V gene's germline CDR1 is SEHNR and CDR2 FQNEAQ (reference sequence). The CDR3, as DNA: TGTGCCAGCAGCTTAGGGGGGACAGGGGCCCCCTACAATGAGCAGTTCTTC. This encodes CASSLGGTGAPYNEQFF.

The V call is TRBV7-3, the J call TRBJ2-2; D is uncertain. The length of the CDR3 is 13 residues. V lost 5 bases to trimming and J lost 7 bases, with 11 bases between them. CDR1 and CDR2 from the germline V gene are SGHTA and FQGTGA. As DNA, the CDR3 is TGTGCCAGCAGCCAAGCCGTTGTCGGGGAGCTGTTTTTT. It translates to CASSQAVVGELFF.

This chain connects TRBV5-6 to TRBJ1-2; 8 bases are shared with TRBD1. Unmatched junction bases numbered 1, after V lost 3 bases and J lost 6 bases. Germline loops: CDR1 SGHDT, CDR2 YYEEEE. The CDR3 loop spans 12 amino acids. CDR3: CASSSDRDGYTF. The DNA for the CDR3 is TGTGCCAGCAGCTCGGACAGGGATGGCTACACCTTC.